These T cell receptor beta chains were read from a single sample in a study of molecular identifiers for immune sequencing clone quantification. TCRdb reprocessed the PCR reads via MiXCR and lists one record per CDR3 protein. Among about half a million distinct CDR3 sequences listed, about 20% were seen once. The sample taken for sequencing was naive CD8+ T cells from blood, with Jurkat cell RNA spiked in. These receptors all stem from a human donor in good health. Some libraries in this study had Jurkat cell RNA spiked in. The CDR3 runs from the conserved cysteine through the conserved F or W. D genes are given only for firm matches. Where a row states a size, it is once, few, many or the class of an expanded clone; other rows omit it.

D	J	V	size	DNA	CDR3
NA	TRBJ2-3	TRBV20-1	few	TGCAGTGCTAGGGCAGTCCCCGAGACAGAACAACACACAGATACGCAGTATTTT	CSARAVPETEQHTDTQYF
TRBD1	TRBJ2-4	TRBV5-4	few	TGTGCCAGCAGCGAAGGGACAGTAAACATTCAGTACTTC	CASSEGTVNIQYF
NA	TRBJ2-7	TRBV6-2/TRBV6-3	few	TGTGCCAGCAGTACCCTGACTACGCGATTAAACTACGAGCAGTACTTC	CASSTLTTRLNYEQYF
TRBD2	TRBJ2-3	TRBV28	NA	TGTGCCAGTAGTTTATTGCTAGCGGGAATCACAGATACGCTGTATTTT	CASSLLLAGITDTLYF
NA	TRBJ1-5	TRBV21-1	few	TGTGCCAGCAGCACCTACGACAGGGGGCCTTCATGGCAGCCCCAGCATTTT	CASSTYDRGPSWQPQHF
NA	TRBJ2-6	TRBV5-4	NA	TGTGCCGGCAGCTTGGCCCGGGGGGCCAACGTCCTGACTTTC	CAGSLARGANVLTF
NA	TRBJ2-7	TRBV28	many	TGTGCCAGCAGGACGAGCGGTTTCTACGAGCAGTACTTC	CASRTSGFYEQYF
NA	TRBJ2-2	TRBV20-1	NA	TGCAGTGCTCAAAGAGACAGGCTGAGCACCGGGGAGCTGTTTTTT	CSAQRDRLSTGELFF
NA	TRBJ2-3	TRBV20-1	few	TGCAGTGCTAGAGATTCAGATGGTATATCGGATACGCAGTATTTT	CSARDSDGISDTQYF
NA	TRBJ2-3	TRBV9	NA	TGTGCCAGCAGCGTAGCCCGCAGGGGTGTTGGTAAAGATACGCAGTATTTT	CASSVARRGVGKDTQYF
TRBD1	TRBJ1-2	TRBV6-1	few	TGTGCCAGCAGTGAAGAAGGGACAGGGGCCCCTAACTATGGCTACACCTTC	CASSEEGTGAPNYGYTF
TRBD1	TRBJ1-5	TRBV12-5	many	TGTGCTAGTGGTTCGACAGGGTTCAATCAGCCCCAGCATTTT	CASGSTGFNQPQHF
NA	TRBJ1-2	TRBV4-1	NA	TGCGCCAGCAGCCAACAGACAGGAGACCCTTATGGCTACACCTTC	CASSQQTGDPYGYTF
NA	TRBJ1-4	TRBV4-3	many	TGCGCCAGCAGCCAAGAACCGCCCTTTTCAACTAATGAAAAACTGTTTTTT	CASSQEPPFSTNEKLFF
TRBD1	TRBJ2-5	TRBV7-9	few	TGTGCCAGCAGCTTAGCAGGACAGGGCCAAGAGACCCAGTACTTC	CASSLAGQGQETQYF
NA	TRBJ2-3	TRBV30	many	TGTGCCGGAGACGCCGGGACTTACACAGATACGCAGTATTTT	CAGDAGTYTDTQYF
NA	TRBJ2-7	TRBV9	NA	TGTGCCAGCAGCGTAGGGGACAACGAGGGGTACGAGCAGTACTTC	CASSVGDNEGYEQYF
NA	TRBJ2-5	TRBV6-5	NA	TGTGCCAGCAGTCAAGGGGGGGGGGCCAGGGAGACCCAGTACTTC	CASSQGGGARETQYF
TRBD2	TRBJ2-1	TRBV7-2	many	TGTGCCAGCAGCGCCGGACTAGCCAATGAGCAGTTCTTC	CASSAGLANEQFF
TRBD1	TRBJ2-3	TRBV27	NA	TGTGCCAGCAGTTCAGGCTCCTCACAGGGGGCTTGGGCAGATACGCAGTATTTT	CASSSGSSQGAWADTQYF
NA	TRBJ2-1	TRBV4-1	many	TGCGCCAGCAGCCAAGCTAGCTACAATGAGCAGTTCTTC	CASSQASYNEQFF
TRBD2	TRBJ2-3	TRBV4-1	NA	TGCGCCAGCAGCACCGGGACTAGCGGCACAGATACGCAGTATTTT	CASSTGTSGTDTQYF
NA	TRBJ2-7	TRBV27	NA	TGTGCCAGCGGGTGGCAGAGCTCCTACGAGCAGTACTTC	CASGWQSSYEQYF
TRBD1	TRBJ2-7	TRBV7-2	few	TGTGCCAGCAGCTACGGGACAGTTATTGGTTACGAGCAGTACTTC	CASSYGTVIGYEQYF
NA	TRBJ2-3	TRBV30	NA	TGTGCCTGGGCCCGACTAGGACCACTCAATACGCAGTATTTT	CAWARLGPLNTQYF
TRBD2	TRBJ2-7	TRBV11-3	NA	TGTGCCAGCAGATTAAGTTTAACCGGGACTAGCGGGTACGAGCAGTACTTC	CASRLSLTGTSGYEQYF
NA	TRBJ2-5	TRBV29-1	many	TGCAGCGTTTTAGGGTTGTACCAAGAGACCCAGTACTTC	CSVLGLYQETQYF
TRBD2	TRBJ2-3	TRBV2	NA	TGTGCCAGCATGGGGGGTGGGGAGGGCCCGTATTTT	CASMGGGEGPYF
NA	TRBJ2-3	TRBV21-1	NA	TGTGCCAGCAGCTCGAGAGGTTGCGGGAGTGGTGGCACAGATACGCAGTATTTT	CASSSRGCGSGGTDTQYF
NA	TRBJ2-4	TRBV30	NA	TGTGCCTGGAGTGCCAATCCGGGCTCCAAAAACATTCAGTACTTC	CAWSANPGSKNIQYF
NA	TRBJ2-4	TRBV28	many	TGTGCCAGCAGCGGAGACCAGGGGTTCGCCAAAAACATTCAGTACTTC	CASSGDQGFAKNIQYF
NA	TRBJ2-5	TRBV6-5	NA	TGTGCCAGCAGCAACGGGATAGAGACCCAGTACTTC	CASSNGIETQYF
NA	TRBJ2-5	TRBV29-1	many	TGCAGCGTTGATGTCGGTTTAGCGGCAGAGACCCAGTACTTC	CSVDVGLAAETQYF
NA	TRBJ2-1	TRBV29-1	many	TGCAGCGTTGCCAGGGAGAACTACAATGAGCAGTTCTTC	CSVARENYNEQFF
NA	TRBJ1-5	TRBV27	few	TGTGCCAGCAGTTTCATCACGCCGTTTGGCAATCAGCCCCAGCATTTT	CASSFITPFGNQPQHF
TRBD2	TRBJ2-3	TRBV4-3	NA	TGCGCCAGCAGCCAAAACCCCTCGACTAGCTGGGTTCGGGATACGCAGTATTTT	CASSQNPSTSWVRDTQYF
TRBD2	TRBJ2-7	TRBV14	NA	TGTGCCAGCAGCCAAGATCGAGTGGGCTTGACTAGCATGTACGAGCAGTACTTC	CASSQDRVGLTSMYEQYF
NA	TRBJ2-3	TRBV20-1	many	TGCAGTGCTGAACACCCCAGCACAGATACGCAGTATTTT	CSAEHPSTDTQYF
NA	TRBJ2-5	TRBV19	NA	TGTGCCAGTAGTATGAGCTCGGGGGGCGCCGGAGAGACCCAGTACTTC	CASSMSSGGAGETQYF
NA	TRBJ2-1	TRBV9	NA	TGTGCCAGCAGCGCGCACAGGGGGGGGGGGAATGAGCAGTTCTTC	CASSAHRGGGNEQFF
TRBD2	TRBJ2-5	TRBV12-3/TRBV12-4	many	TGTGCCAGCAGTTTCGGGCGGGGGGTTGGAGAGACCCAGTACTTC	CASSFGRGVGETQYF
NA	TRBJ1-5	TRBV27	few	TGTGCCAGCAGGGGGACCAACCTTCGGGGTCAGCCCCAGCATTTT	CASRGTNLRGQPQHF
NA	TRBJ1-2	TRBV3-1	once	TGTGCCAGCAGCACGCGGACGGGAGCTAACTATGGCTACACCTTC	CASSTRTGANYGYTF
NA	TRBJ2-7	TRBV7-9	many	TGTGCCAGCAGCGAGCCCGGAGCCTCCTACGAGCAGTACTTC	CASSEPGASYEQYF
TRBD1	TRBJ1-1	TRBV9	NA	TGTGCCAGCAGCGTAGGGACAGGGGCGAACACTGAAGCTTTCTTT	CASSVGTGANTEAFF
NA	TRBJ2-5	TRBV20-1	NA	TGCAGTGCTAGAGGCTCGGACAGCGAGACCCAGTACTTC	CSARGSDSETQYF
TRBD1	TRBJ2-3	TRBV14	few	TGTGCCAGCAGCCAAGTCTTACAGGGGGCTTTAGATACGCAGTATTTT	CASSQVLQGALDTQYF
TRBD2	TRBJ2-7	TRBV7-2	few	TGTGCCAGCAGCTTAGAAGGCGGGAGGCCCTACGAGCAGTACTTC	CASSLEGGRPYEQYF
TRBD1	TRBJ2-4	TRBV19	few	TGTGCCAGTAGTATCGACAGGGGAGCCAAAAACATTCAGTACTTC	CASSIDRGAKNIQYF
TRBD1	TRBJ1-1	TRBV6-2/TRBV6-3	NA	TGTGCCAGCAGTTATCCCCAGACCGTCCCGGGACAGAGTATCAACATGAACACTGAGGCTTTCTTT	CASSYPQTVPGQSINMNTEAFF
NA	TRBJ1-1	TRBV29-1	NA	TGCAGCGGAAGTGGGACGTATACTGAAGCTTTCTTT	CSGSGTYTEAFF
NA	TRBJ2-5	TRBV4-1	many	TGCGCCAGCAGTCCGGGGACTCAAAGTCTACAAGAGACCCAGTACTTC	CASSPGTQSLQETQYF